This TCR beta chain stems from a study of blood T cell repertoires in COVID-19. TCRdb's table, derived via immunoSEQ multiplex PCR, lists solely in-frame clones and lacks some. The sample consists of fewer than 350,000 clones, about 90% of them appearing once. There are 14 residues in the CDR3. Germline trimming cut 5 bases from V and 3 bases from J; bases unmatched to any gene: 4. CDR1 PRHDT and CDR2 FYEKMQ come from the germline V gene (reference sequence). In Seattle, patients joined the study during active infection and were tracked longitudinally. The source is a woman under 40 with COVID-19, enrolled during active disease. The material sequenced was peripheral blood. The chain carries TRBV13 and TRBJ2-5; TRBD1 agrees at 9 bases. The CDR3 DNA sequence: TGTGCCAGCAGCCTACGGACAGGGGAAGAGACCCAGTACTTC. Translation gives CASSLRTGEETQYF.